This T cell receptor (beta chain) was recorded in a study of T-cell memory formation after mild COVID-19 (dated by TCRdb to the early 2020s). For the study in its entirety: TCR sequence clusters from the two donors were found to be largely donor specific. Longitudinal TCRalpha and TCRbeta repertoire sequencing tracked T-cell clones expanding and contracting after mild COVID-19 in a couple of donors. Two young, previously healthy adult volunteers made up the cohort, one male and one female. General findings and caveats noted by the study authors: Contracting CD4+ clones were found mainly in CM and EM memory subsets, while CD8+ clones were enriched in EMRA. Whether the second-wave clones peaking on day 37 were SARS-CoV-2 specific was not confirmed. Some responding clones were detected in pre-infection memory, which suggested that pre-existing cross-reactive memory T cells had joined the SARS-CoV-2 response. Only a couple of mild cases were covered in the study, and larger cohorts including severe cases with pre-infection samples were considered necessary. Clones that contracted from day 15 to 85 showed balanced CD4/CD8 phenotypes, whereas a second wave of clones that expanded from day 15 to 37 leaned towards CD4+.

Turning to this clonotype: Its antigen remains undetermined. Per-base quality was not reported, and no clone a single base away is much larger than it.

TCRdb names Illumina NovaSeq 6000 as the instrument used. TCRalpha and TCRbeta cDNA libraries were constructed by 5'RACE with constant-segment primers, with sample barcodes and unique molecular identifiers being introduced. Trizol reagent was used to extract RNA from every sample. Amplification of the libraries took two PCR steps, and the second step added a second sample barcode plus Illumina TruSeq adapters. Libraries were sequenced on an Illumina NovaSeq with 2 x 150 bp paired-end reads. On the authors' methods: Demultiplexing of reads and collapsing into UMI-guided consensus sequences were performed with migec v1.2.7. Using mixcr v2.1.11, UMI consensuses were aligned to TRA and TRB V and J templates and then assembled into clonotypes. A clonotype was counted as expanded or contracted only when both edgeR and NoisET called the clonotype significant, with the noise models trained on biological replicates. For edgeR calls, the thresholds were a false discovery rate-adjusted p below 0.01 and a log2 fold-change of 1. PCA with hierarchical clustering of max-normalized trajectories of the 1000 most abundant clonotypes was used as exploratory dynamics analysis. The CD4 or CD8 phenotype of responding clones was assigned using the separately sequenced CD4+ and CD8+ repertoires. The public reads were quality trimmed at Q25 with fastp and then assembled into clones with MiXCR by TCRdb, keeping productive beta chains. Every entry covers one CDR3 protein and lists the most common genes and DNA from its rows. These V and J calls derive from TCRdb rather than the authors' analysis. The sample has some 320,000 distinct CDR3 sequences on record, about 15% of them singletons. 20% to 25% of the sample is in the top ten clones.

Deletion took 4 bases off V and 5 bases off J, with a span of 12 bases between the germline ends. Reading the germline V gene gives CDR1 MDHEN and CDR2 SYDVKM. The CDR3, from cysteine to phenylalanine, totals 14 residues. Only the CDR3 DNA is retained, 42 bases long and in frame from the first base. Ficoll-Paque density gradient centrifugation was the method used to isolate PBMCs. The material sequenced was PBMCs or a T cell subset sorted from them (not recorded which). The chain is encoded by TRBV28 joined to TRBJ2-1; matching of 5 bases hints at TRBD2 as the D gene. The clonotype comes from a man between 18 and 29 years old who had mild COVID-19 (a few samples of this study predate the infection). The sample titles of this study are shuffled in the database, so cell type and time point are left out; the donor was told from shared clones. The DNA sequence is as follows: TGTGCCAGCAGTTCCGAGCCCGGGGACAATGAGCAGTTCTTC. Its protein is CASSSEPGDNEQFF.